Below are 5 T cell receptor beta chains sequenced from a single sample in a study of T cell responses to AZD1222 COVID-19 vaccine. Method: immunoSEQ multiplex PCR; TCRdb's copy keeps in-frame clones and lacks some. The sample contains around 270,000 clones, 90% to 95% of which appear only once. Sequences were derived from peripheral blood, sampled 28 days after the second AZD1222 dose. Receptors were obtained from an adult who received the AZD1222 COVID-19 vaccine.

The chain uses TRBV7-2 and TRBJ2-1; a possible D gene is TRBD2 (5 bases). The germline V gene has CDR1 SGHTA and CDR2 FQGNSA. This CDR3 has 15 amino acids. The V gene lost 1 base and the J gene lost 6 bases, with 13 bases spanning the gap. CDR3 amino acids: CASSLGMRAINEQFF. The CDR3 coding sequence is TGTGCCAGCAGCTTAGGCATGCGGGCCATCAATGAGCAGTTCTTC.

The chain recombines TRBV3-1 (or the pseudogene TRBV3-2) with TRBJ1-2, with D maybe TRBD1 (5 bases). CDR3 length: 14 residues. V was trimmed by 4 bases and J by 5 bases, leaving 14 bases between them. Germline V CDR1 and CDR2: LGHDT, YNNKEL (reference sequence). CDR3 region: CASSPGNGGYGYTF. The DNA for the CDR3 is TGTGCCAGCAGCCCAGGGAACGGCGGGTATGGCTACACCTTC.

The chain links TRBV3-1 (or the pseudogene TRBV3-2) to TRBJ1-4, with D uncertain. Germline CDR1 LGHDT, CDR2 YNNKEL (reference sequence). This CDR3 region has 12 residues. V dropped 0 bases and J dropped 6 bases, with 2 bases sitting between them. CDR3 residues: CASSQDDEKLFF. DNA for the CDR3: TGTGCCAGCAGCCAAGATGATGAAAAACTGTTTTTT.

This clone has a handful of counts. The chain uses TRBV27 and TRBJ2-7; D is tentatively TRBD1 or TRBD2 (5 bases each). CDR1 and CDR2 from the germline V gene are MNHEY and SMNVEV (reference sequence). There are 11 residues in the CDR3. V lost 5 bases and J lost 12, with 14 bases in between. The CDR3 loop is CASSLGAGLYF. As DNA, the CDR3 is TGTGCCAGCAGTCTCGGGGCGGGTCTGTACTTC.

The rearrangement uses TRBV4-1 and TRBJ2-5; perhaps TRBD2 as D (6 bases). CDR1 is MGHRA, CDR2 YSYEKL, per germline. V dropped 0 bases and J dropped 7 bases, with 15 bases sitting between them. The CDR3 covers 15 residues. CDR3 in amino acids: CASSQEQGRGGTQYF. The CDR3 DNA reads TGCGCCAGCAGCCAAGAGCAGGGAAGGGGAGGGACCCAGTACTTC.